The 23 T cell receptor beta chains reported below all come from one sample, sequenced in a study of T cell clonality in common variable immunodeficiency. Assay: immunoSEQ multiplex PCR; the TCRdb copy retains only in-frame clones and omits some. The sample contains roughly 33,000 clones, none of them singletons. The study's findings and limits: Common variable immunodeficiency TCR beta sequences reportedly had fewer deletions and N-nucleotide insertions.

Their recognized antigens are unknown. What was sequenced was peripheral blood mononuclear cells. The receptor set was obtained from a human donor with common variable immunodeficiency.

On this clone itself: Read sequence stops 3 residues before the CDR3 end, and the germline J gene provides the missing end. The V gene is TRBV7-9, the J gene TRBJ2-7; 7 bases map to TRBD1. The junction had 5 bases not matched to a gene; V was cut back by 4 bases and J by 2 bases. The CDR3 consists of 14 residues. The germline CDR1 and CDR2 sequences are SEHNR and FQNEAQ (reference sequence). CDR3 in amino acids: CASSSTGTAYEQYF. The sequenced part of the CDR3 DNA is TGTGCCAGCAGCTCAACTGGGACAGCCTACGAG.

This clone was recorded many times. The CDR3 goes on 3 residues after the read ends, and that part is filled in from the germline J gene. V usage is TRBV20-1 and J usage is TRBJ1-6, with 7 positions matching TRBD1. The CDR3 runs 14 residues. Germline V gene sequence: CDR1 DFQATT, CDR2 SNEGSKA (reference sequence). The V and J ends lost 0 bases and 10 bases, in that order; junction bases with no gene match: 6. The CDR3 DNA, read in part, is TGCAGTGCTAGAGATAAGGGGGCAACCTCACCC. This gives the protein CSARDKGATSP. The entire CDR3 is CSARDKGATSPLHF.

This clone showed up just a few times. CDR3 DNA, as far as it was read: TGTGCCTTTGACAGTTTGAACACTGAA. Amino acids: CAFDSLNTE. The entire CDR3 protein reads CAFDSLNTEAFF. This chain uses TRBV30 with TRBJ1-1, with TRBD1 as a possible D gene (5 bases). The CDR3 end lies 3 residues beyond the end of the read and is filled in from the germline J gene. V was trimmed by 7 bases and J by 0 bases, leaving 9 bases between them. The CDR3 is 12 amino acids. The germline CDR1 and CDR2 sequences are GTSNPN and SVGIG (reference sequence). Full variable domain (rest looked up from reference TRBV30 and TRBJ1-1): SQTIHQWPATLVQPVGSPLSLECTVEGTSNPNLYWYRQAAGRGLQLLFYSVGIGQISSEVPQNLSASRPQDRQFILSSKKLLLSDSGFYLCAFDSLNTEAFFGQGTRLTVV.

Many counts were recorded for this clone. The read ends 3 residues early relative to the CDR3; the germline J gene fills the gap. The V call is TRBV7-3, the J call TRBJ2-1; no firm D call. Germline assignment: CDR1 SGHTA and CDR2 FQGTGA. The CDR3 is 13 amino acids. With 0 bases removed from V and 5 bases from J, the gap between germline ends came to 5 bases. The sequenced part of the CDR3 DNA is TGTGCCAGCAGCTTAACAAGGGACAATGAG. Amino acids: CASSLTRDNE. The full CDR3 protein reads CASSLTRDNEQFF.

This clone turned up a few times. The read ends 3 residues before the CDR3 terminus; that terminus is restored from the germline J gene. This chain uses TRBV30 with TRBJ2-5; 13 bases align to TRBD2. The germline CDR1 and CDR2 sequences are GTSNPN and SVGIG (reference sequence). J lost 4 bases, V lost 3 bases, and 11 bases had no gene match. There are 17 residues in the CDR3. CDR3 amino acids: CAWSGTSGALSGETQYF. The CDR3 bases that were read are TGTGCCTGGAGCGGGACTAGCGGGGCCCTTTCAGGAGAGACC.

For this clone: The sequenced fragment ends 3 residues before the CDR3 boundary, so the rest is inferred from the germline J gene. V and J are TRBV18 and TRBJ1-4; D remains ambiguous. From germline, CDR1 is KGHSH and CDR2 LQKENI. V shed 3 bases and J shed 8 bases, with 13 bases lying between them. The CDR3 runs to 14 residues. The CDR3 sequence is CASSPASQREKLFF. The CDR3 bases that were read are TGTGCCAGCTCACCGGCCAGTCAGAGGGAAAAA. Full variable domain (outside the CDR3, taken from reference TRBV18 and TRBJ1-4): NAGVMQNPRHLVRRRGQEARLRCSPMKGHSHVYWYRQLPEEGLKFMVYLQKENIIDESGMPKERFSAEFPKEGPSILRIQQVVRGDSAAYFCASSPASQREKLFFGSGTQLSVL.

Regarding this clone: The read ends 3 residues shy of where the CDR3 ends; the end is completed using the germline J gene. This rearrangement joins TRBV18 to TRBJ1-2; 12 bases match TRBD1. Looked up from germline, CDR1 is KGHSH and CDR2 is LQKENI. The CDR3 totals 16 residues. V shed 3 bases, J shed 4 bases, and the junction held 6 bases outside the gene matches. CDR3 DNA (partial): TGTGCCAGCTCACCGGGACAGGGGGCGCGCGGCTATGGC. It codes for CASSPGQGARGYG. The whole CDR3 protein is CASSPGQGARGYGYTF.

At least ten counts were recorded for this clone. The read finishes 3 residues shy of the CDR3 end, and the germline J gene is used to complete it. The chain combines TRBV18 with TRBJ1-1; unclear D gene. Germline loops: CDR1 KGHSH, CDR2 LQKENI. The CDR3 covers 13 residues. Trimming cost V 2 bases and J 1 base, with 5 bases left between them. CDR3 DNA (partial): TGTGCCAGCTCACCAATACAGAACACTGAA. It codes for CASSPIQNTE. The whole CDR3 region reads CASSPIQNTEAFF.

At least ten counts were recorded for this clone. From the germline J gene comes the end of the CDR3, since the read stops 3 residues before it. The J gene is TRBJ1-1, the V gene TRBV4-1; D gene uncertain. The V gene's germline CDR1 is MGHRA and CDR2 YSYEKL. This CDR3 spans 16 amino acids. The sequenced CDR3 bases are TGCGCCAGCAGCCAAGATGTAGCGGGGTGGCGCATCAAA. Residues: CASSQDVAGWRIK. The whole CDR3 protein reads CASSQDVAGWRIKAFF.

The sequenced part of the CDR3 DNA is TGTGCCAGCAGCTTAGATGGTAGCGGGGGGGCCGGGAGCAACATT. Its translation: CASSLDGSGGAGSNI. The whole CDR3 protein is CASSLDGSGGAGSNIQYF. The rearrangement joins TRBV7-6 to TRBJ2-4; 11 bases align to TRBD2. The CDR3 extends 3 residues past the end of the read, so its final part is completed from the germline J gene. Losses at the gene ends were 1 base for V and 7 bases for J; bases not matched to a gene: 12. Germline CDR1 is SGHVS and CDR2 is FNYEAQ. The CDR3 runs 18 residues. Supplemented by reference TRBV7-6 and TRBJ2-4, the full variable domain reads GAGVSQSPRYKVTKRGQDVALRCDPISGHVSLYWYRQALGQGPEFLTYFNYEAQQDKSGLPNDRFSAERPEGSISTLTIQRTEQRDSAMYRCASSLDGSGGAGSNIQYFGAGTRLSVL.

This clone turned up a few times. The DNA ends 3 residues before the CDR3 does, and the rest of the CDR3 is filled in from the germline J gene. The chain uses TRBV5-1 and TRBJ2-7; tentatively, D is TRBD1 (6 bases). The germline gives CDR1 SGHRS, CDR2 YFSETQ. This CDR3 has 14 amino acids. Trimming pared 0 bases from V and 3 bases from J, leaving 10 bases between. CDR3 DNA, as far as it was read: TGCGCCAGCAGCTTGGGTCCGGACAGCTACGAG. Its translation: CASSLGPDSYE. The whole CDR3 region reads CASSLGPDSYEQYF.

This clone has ten or more counts. Read data end 3 residues before the CDR3 end; the end is taken from the germline J gene. The chain uses TRBV30 and TRBJ2-7; 11 nucleotides line up with TRBD2. There are 15 residues in the CDR3. The junction had 7 bases not matched to a gene; V was cut back by 0 bases and J by 6 bases. From germline, CDR1 is GTSNPN and CDR2 SVGIG (reference sequence). CDR3 sequence reads: CAWSVLAGVGVEQYF. The part of the CDR3 DNA that was read is TGTGCCTGGAGTGTACTAGCGGGGGTGGGGGTCGAG.

This clone was counted at least ten times. The sequence runs out 3 residues before the end of the CDR3; the remainder is reconstructed from the germline J gene. In the same sample, other DNA sequences code for this CDR3. The V and J genes are TRBV19 and TRBJ2-5; possible D gene TRBD2, 6 bases. The CDR3 is 14 amino acids. Germline CDR1 reads LNHDA; CDR2 reads SQIVND (reference sequence). The V end was cut by 1 base, the J end by 0 bases, with 6 bases between. Here the CDR3 reads CASSIGGDQETQYF. The CDR3 bases that were read are TGTGCCAGTAGTATAGGGGGGGACCAAGAGACC.

In regard to this clone: The read terminates 3 residues ahead of where the CDR3 ends, so the germline J gene completes it. This rearrangement joins TRBV18 to TRBJ2-7; 13 positions match TRBD2. CDR1 and CDR2 (germline): KGHSH, LQKENI. This CDR3 comprises 14 residues. The J segment lost 5 bases and the V segment lost 6 bases, leaving 4 bases of the junction unmatched. The CDR3 is CASSQTSGGDEQYF. The DNA read from the CDR3 is TGTGCCAGCTCGCAAACTAGCGGGGGGGACGAG.

This clone was seen ten or more times. The read ends 3 residues shy of where the CDR3 ends; the end is completed using the germline J gene. This chain links TRBV18 with TRBJ2-2; TRBD1 matches 10 bases. Germline V CDR1 and CDR2: KGHSH, LQKENI. The V and J ends lost 3 bases and 3 bases, in that order; junction bases with no gene match: 4. The CDR3 runs to 16 residues. The CDR3 protein is CASSPRTGGDTGELFF. The DNA read from the CDR3 is TGTGCCAGCTCACCCCGGACAGGGGGAGACACCGGGGAG.

As for this clone: Read data end 3 residues before the CDR3 end; the end is taken from the germline J gene. This chain uses TRBV16 with TRBJ2-7, with TRBD2 identical over 8 bases. The J segment lost 0 bases and the V segment lost 2 bases, leaving 15 bases of the junction unmatched. CDR3 length: 19 amino acids. Per the germline V gene, CDR1 is KGHSY and CDR2 is FQNENV. The CDR3 loop reads CASSQVRGLAGGSSYEQYF. CDR3 DNA, as far as it was read: TGTGCCAGCAGCCAAGTTAGAGGACTAGCCGGGGGGAGCTCCTACGAG. Filled out from reference TRBV16 and TRBJ2-7, the complete variable domain reads GEEVAQTPKHLVRGEGQKAKLYCAPIKGHSYVFWYQQVLKNEFKFLISFQNENVFDETGMPKERFSAKCLPNSPCSLEIQATKLEDSAVYFCASSQVRGLAGGSSYEQYFGPGTRLTVT.

This clone was observed many times. The read comes to an end 3 residues before the CDR3 does, leaving the germline J gene to fill in the end. This chain connects TRBV5-1 to TRBJ1-5; D unresolved. There are 17 residues in the CDR3. Germline V lookup: CDR1 SGHRS, CDR2 YFSETQ. V was shortened by 4 bases and J by 2 bases, with 19 bases between the two germline ends. The CDR3 bases that were read are TGCGCCAGCAGCCCCGAGACGGAAGGGTATGGCAATCAGCCC. This sequence encodes CASSPETEGYGNQP. In full, the CDR3 is CASSPETEGYGNQPQHF.

This clone has more than one count but fewer than ten. Read data end 3 residues before the CDR3 end; the end is taken from the germline J gene. The J gene is TRBJ2-1, the V gene TRBV20-1, with 8 bases identical to TRBD1. Trimming took 1 base from V and 1 from J; bases not matched to a gene: 9. Looked up from germline, CDR1 is DFQATT and CDR2 is SNEGSKA (reference sequence). The CDR3 sequence is 17 residues long. The part of the CDR3 DNA that was read is TGCAGTGCTAGAGGTTACCGGACAGGGTGGTCCTACAATGAG. It codes for CSARGYRTGWSYNE. The whole CDR3 sequence reads CSARGYRTGWSYNEQFF.

This clone was detected only a few times. Read data end 3 residues before the CDR3 end; the end is taken from the germline J gene. The rearrangement joins TRBV18 to TRBJ1-1; 7 bases are a match to TRBD1. CDR3 length: 12 amino acids. V was clipped by 4 bases and J by 6 bases; unmatched bases: 2. The germline V gene encodes CDR1 KGHSH and CDR2 LQKENI. CDR3 loop: CASSRQGAEAFF. The DNA read from the CDR3 is TGTGCCAGCTCACGTCAGGGGGCTGAA.

There are a few counts of this clone. The read gets to within 3 residues of the CDR3 end, and the germline J gene fills in the rest. The chain has TRBV29-1 and TRBJ2-5; 7 bases fit TRBD1. After removal of 1 base from V and 1 base from J, the junction contained 12 bases not matched to a gene. CDR1 is SQVTM and CDR2 is ANQGSEA in the germline V gene. This CDR3 has 17 amino acids. The sequenced CDR3 bases are TGCAGCGTTGAAGGGGCCCGGGGACAGCGATTCCAAGAGACC. This encodes CSVEGARGQRFQET. The whole CDR3 sequence reads CSVEGARGQRFQETQYF.

Note on this clone: The read finishes 3 residues shy of the CDR3 end, and the germline J gene is used to complete it. The chain combines TRBV2 with TRBJ1-4, with a possible D match to TRBD1 (5 bases). V lost 6 bases to trimming and J lost 3 bases, with 14 bases between them. CDR3 length: 15 amino acids. In germline, CDR1 is SNHLY, CDR2 FYNNEI. The CDR3 bases that were read are TGTGCCAGCAGGAACCGAGAGGGGTCTAATGAAAAA. Residues: CASRNREGSNEK. The entire CDR3 is CASRNREGSNEKLFF. Combining the CDR3 with reference TRBV2 and TRBJ1-4 gives the whole variable domain EPEVTQTPSHQVTQMGQEVILRCVPISNHLYFYWYRQILGQKVEFLVSFYNNEISEKSEIFDDQFSVERPDGSNFTLKIRSTKLEDSAMYFCASRNREGSNEKLFFGSGTQLSVL.

On this clone itself: The DNA ends 3 residues before the CDR3 does, and the rest of the CDR3 is filled in from the germline J gene. The V and J genes are TRBV30 and TRBJ1-6, with D unresolved. CDR1 GTSNPN and CDR2 SVGIG come from the germline V gene (reference sequence). The CDR3 extends over 15 amino acids. The V and J ends lost 0 bases and 8 bases respectively, with 14 bases between them. The DNA read from the CDR3 is TGTGCCTGGAGTGTAAAACGTTTGAGGGATTCACCC. This gives the protein CAWSVKRLRDSP. Given in full, the CDR3 is CAWSVKRLRDSPLHF.

The CDR3 DNA, read in part, is TGTGCCAGCAGTAAGGGGGGGAACTACGAG. The encoded protein is CASSKGGNYE. The complete CDR3 reads CASSKGGNYEQYF. The J gene is TRBJ2-7, the V gene TRBV2; TRBD2 is a possible D gene (7 bases). The CDR3 end falls 3 residues outside the read, so it is completed with the germline J gene. The CDR3 is 13 residues long. Deletions cut 5 bases from V and 3 bases from J, with 11 bases between. CDR1 and CDR2 from the germline V gene are SNHLY and FYNNEI.